These T cell receptor beta chains were read from a single sample in a study of cytomegalovirus exposure and HLA in healthy donors. TCRdb's copy holds only in-frame clones and misses some; the assay was immunoSEQ multiplex PCR. The sample has more than 90,000 clones, more than 85% seen once. Sample: PBMCs. The receptors were sampled from a man in his late teens or twenties in good health and CMV-seropositive. CDR3s include the opening cysteine and the closing phenylalanine or tryptophan. The D gene is left open where the match is weak.

d_call j_call v_call cdr3_aa
TRBD2 TRBJ2-1 TRBV27 CASSLVLAGGMDEQFF
TRBD1 TRBJ1-2 TRBV6-1 CASSGDRGRMYGYTF
NA TRBJ2-7 TRBV5-6 CASSLGGSGQYF
NA TRBJ1-1 TRBV5-1 CASSAGRTNTEAFF
TRBD1 TRBJ2-7 TRBV10-2 CASSGTGVTYEQYF
NA TRBJ1-2 TRBV5-4 CASTWGGSSDYGYTF
NA TRBJ2-2 TRBV6-5 CASRSSVGGELFF
TRBD2 TRBJ2-5 TRBV6-1 CASSERAGGQETQYF
NA TRBJ1-6 TRBV4-3 CASSSTDNSPLHF
NA TRBJ2-5 TRBV5-1 CASSLAGVGETQYF
TRBD2 TRBJ2-5 TRBV6-5 CASSYSGTTETQYF
TRBD1 TRBJ1-2 TRBV10-3 CAISVTGQGMNGYTF
NA TRBJ2-7 TRBV4-3 CASSLDILSYEQYF
TRBD1 TRBJ2-5 TRBV7-8 CASSLSLLRPGQGQETQYF
TRBD1 TRBJ1-2 TRBV28 CASSPTQGGAYGYTF
NA TRBJ1-1 TRBV6-5 CASSYSIAGPGAFF
NA TRBJ2-3 TRBV6-1 CASSDGRTGADTQYF
NA TRBJ2-3 TRBV7-9 CASSLVLTDTQYF
NA TRBJ1-6 TRBV7-9 CASSRGNLSPLHF
NA TRBJ2-5 TRBV7-2 CASTSEGGEETQYF
TRBD1 TRBJ2-5 TRBV18 CASSPGTVGETQYF
TRBD1 TRBJ1-1 TRBV6-1 CASSERTGPGTEAFF
NA TRBJ1-1 TRBV29-1 CSVEQGITEAFF
TRBD1 TRBJ1-2 TRBV6-5 CASSYSGGGGYTF
TRBD1 TRBJ2-1 TRBV28 CASSHGTGGRNEQFF
TRBD1 TRBJ1-5 TRBV6-6 CASTTDREGNQPQHF
TRBD1 TRBJ1-5 TRBV7-9 CASSPGTENQPQHF
TRBD2 TRBJ2-7 TRBV7-9 CASSHSRGEYRSYEQYF
TRBD1 TRBJ2-1 TRBV6-4 CASSDLKGGANEQFF
TRBD1 TRBJ1-2 TRBV10-3 CATRDRGFRF
TRBD2 TRBJ2-1 TRBV6-6 CASSWASGDYNEQFF
NA TRBJ1-1 TRBV19 CASSIGGGNTEAFF
NA TRBJ1-2 TRBV11-2 CASSLSMDRLGYTF
NA TRBJ1-2 TRBV14 CASSPQGPPNYGYTF
TRBD2 TRBJ2-3 TRBV7-8 CASSRRGAGGPSTDTQYF
TRBD1 TRBJ1-5 TRBV11-2 CASSRPTGTDNQPQHF
NA TRBJ1-2 TRBV11-2 CASSLTGAAYGYTF
TRBD1 TRBJ2-7 TRBV5-6 CASSLLAQGAETPYEQYF
NA TRBJ2-7 TRBV4-1 CASSQDRVGRVYEQYF
TRBD1 TRBJ1-5 TRBV4-1 CASSQAVDRGHRQPQHF
TRBD1 TRBJ1-6 TRBV7-9 CASSFWDSNSPLHF
TRBD2 TRBJ2-3 TRBV19 CASSLLAGEGTDTQYF
NA TRBJ1-2 TRBV6-5 CASSYGSDGDYGYTF